This is a list of T cell receptor beta chains from one sample in a study of shared clonotypes between healthy human individuals. The method was immunoSEQ multiplex PCR; TCRdb's version includes in-frame clones alone and lacks a portion of them. Seen here are about 490,000 clones, 60% to 85% observed once, and the top ten hold under 15%. The specimen sequenced was PBMCs. The receptors were gathered from a woman aged 40 to 50 in good health. Some clones in this sample may be carry-over from other donors' samples. The CDR3 runs from the conserved cysteine through the conserved F or W. A D gene is named only where the DNA matches it firmly. Clone size appears in some rows only: once, few, many, or a class for an expanded clone.

j_call: TRBJ1-5
v_call: TRBV5-1
d_call: NA
clone_size: few
cdr3_nt: TGCGCCAGCAGCTTGTCTCCGGCCGATCAGCCCCAGCATTTT
cdr3_aa: CASSLSPADQPQHF

j_call: TRBJ2-7
v_call: TRBV25-1
d_call: NA
clone_size: NA
cdr3_nt: TGTGCCAGCAGTGACCAGACAGAAGCATACGAGCAGTACTTC
cdr3_aa: CASSDQTEAYEQYF

j_call: TRBJ1-5
v_call: TRBV27
d_call: NA
clone_size: NA
cdr3_nt: TGTGCCAGCAGAGGGTTATCCGCGGGCTATAGCAATCAGCCCCAGCATTTT
cdr3_aa: CASRGLSAGYSNQPQHF

j_call: TRBJ2-5
v_call: TRBV4-3
d_call: NA
clone_size: NA
cdr3_nt: TGCGCCAGCAGCCAAGATCTAGCCCAACGCGGGACCCAGTACTTC
cdr3_aa: CASSQDLAQRGTQYF

j_call: TRBJ2-5
v_call: TRBV10-3
d_call: NA
clone_size: NA
cdr3_nt: TGTGCCATCAGAGACAGTACTTACCAAGAGACCCAGTACTTC
cdr3_aa: CAIRDSTYQETQYF

j_call: TRBJ2-1
v_call: TRBV7-7
d_call: NA
clone_size: NA
cdr3_nt: TGTGCTAGCAGCTTAGGGCTCGGGGATGAGCAGTTCTTC
cdr3_aa: CASSLGLGDEQFF

j_call: TRBJ2-1
v_call: TRBV5-5
d_call: TRBD2
clone_size: NA
cdr3_nt: TGTGCCAGCAGCTTTGGGGCGGGAGGGGGCAATGAGCAGTTCTTC
cdr3_aa: CASSFGAGGGNEQFF

j_call: TRBJ2-5
v_call: TRBV28
d_call: TRBD2
clone_size: NA
cdr3_nt: TGTGCCAGCAGAAGAAGAGGGACCGGATCGGGAGGTGGGGGAAAGACCCAGTACTTC
cdr3_aa: CASRRRGTGSGGGGKTQYF

j_call: TRBJ1-1
v_call: TRBV10-3
d_call: NA
clone_size: few
cdr3_nt: TGTGCCACCCAGAAAGAGGGCACTGAAGCTTTCTTT
cdr3_aa: CATQKEGTEAFF

j_call: TRBJ2-1
v_call: TRBV28
d_call: TRBD1
clone_size: NA
cdr3_nt: TGTGCCAGCAGTTTGCCCGGGACAGGGTCCTACAATGAGCAGTTCTTC
cdr3_aa: CASSLPGTGSYNEQFF

j_call: TRBJ1-3
v_call: TRBV29-1
d_call: NA
clone_size: NA
cdr3_nt: TGCAGCGCCCGGGCCACCTCTGGAAACACCATATATTTT
cdr3_aa: CSARATSGNTIYF